The source of this T cell receptor (beta chain) is a study of shared clonotypes between healthy human individuals. Study outcomes and limitations: Investigators expected sequencing depth to affect clonotype sharing among donors.

The count of this clone is one. Its antigen is unknown. All donors were Caucasian adults living in Nashville, Tennessee. Trimming shortened V by 4 bases and J by 0 bases, and 10 bases separated the two germline ends. CDR3 length: 14 amino acids. Germline V gives CDR1 SGHVS, CDR2 FNYEAQ. Once extracted for a subset, genomic DNA was divided evenly among several immunoSEQ plates. Libraries were prepared by immunoSEQ multiplex PCR; TCRdb keeps only in-frame clonotypes and omits some of them. This sample has about 680,000 clones, with around 72% found just once. The sequence was collected from a woman aged 25 to 39 in good health. The sequencing input was memory CD4+ T cells sorted from blood. Indicated subset: CD45RA-negative fraction. The rearrangement links TRBV7-6 to TRBJ2-7, with a tentative D call TRBD1 (5 bases). CDR3 protein: CASSSRVSSYEQYF. CDR3 bases: TGTGCCAGCAGCTCCAGGGTGAGCTCCTACGAGCAGTACTTC.